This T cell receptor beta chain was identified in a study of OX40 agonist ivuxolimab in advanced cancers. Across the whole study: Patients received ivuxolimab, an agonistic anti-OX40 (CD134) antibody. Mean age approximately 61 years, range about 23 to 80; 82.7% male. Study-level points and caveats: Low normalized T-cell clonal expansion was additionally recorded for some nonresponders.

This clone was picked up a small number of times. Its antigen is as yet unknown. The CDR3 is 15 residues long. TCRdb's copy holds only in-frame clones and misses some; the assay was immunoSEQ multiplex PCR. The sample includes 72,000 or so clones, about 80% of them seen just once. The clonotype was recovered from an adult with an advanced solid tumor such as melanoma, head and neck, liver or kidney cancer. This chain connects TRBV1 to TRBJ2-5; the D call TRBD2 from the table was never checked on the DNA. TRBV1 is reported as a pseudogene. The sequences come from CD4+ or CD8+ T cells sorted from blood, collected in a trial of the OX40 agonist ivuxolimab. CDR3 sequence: CTSSLASALRETQYF. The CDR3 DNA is TGCACCAGCAGCCTGGCTAGCGCCCTCAGGGAGACCCAGTACTTC.